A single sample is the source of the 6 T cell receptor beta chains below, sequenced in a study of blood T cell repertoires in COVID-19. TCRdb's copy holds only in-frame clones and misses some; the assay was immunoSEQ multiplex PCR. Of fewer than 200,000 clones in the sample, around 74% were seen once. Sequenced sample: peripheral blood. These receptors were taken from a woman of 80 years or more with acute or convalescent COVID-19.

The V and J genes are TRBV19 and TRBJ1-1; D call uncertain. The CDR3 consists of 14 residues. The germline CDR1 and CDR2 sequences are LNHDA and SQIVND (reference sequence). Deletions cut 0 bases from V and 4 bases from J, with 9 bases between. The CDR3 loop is CASSIDPGFTEAFF. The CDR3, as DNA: TGTGCCAGTAGTATAGATCCCGGGTTCACTGAAGCTTTCTTT.

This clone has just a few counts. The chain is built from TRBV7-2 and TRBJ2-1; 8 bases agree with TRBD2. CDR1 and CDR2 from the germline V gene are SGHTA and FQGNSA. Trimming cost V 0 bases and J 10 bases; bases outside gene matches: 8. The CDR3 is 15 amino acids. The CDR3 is CASSLAGTRRGEQFF. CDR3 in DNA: TGTGCCAGCAGCTTAGCTGGGACTAGAAGAGGGGAGCAGTTCTTC.

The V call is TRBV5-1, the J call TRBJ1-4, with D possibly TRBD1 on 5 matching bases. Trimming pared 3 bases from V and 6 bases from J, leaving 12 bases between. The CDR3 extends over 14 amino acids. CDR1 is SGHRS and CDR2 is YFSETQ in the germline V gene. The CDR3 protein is CASSSRGGDEKLFF. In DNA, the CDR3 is TGCGCCAGCAGCTCACGGGGAGGGGATGAAAAACTGTTTTTT.

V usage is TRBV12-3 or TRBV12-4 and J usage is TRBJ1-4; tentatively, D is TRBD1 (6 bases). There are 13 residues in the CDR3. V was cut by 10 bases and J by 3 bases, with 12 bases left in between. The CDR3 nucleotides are TGTGCCACCCACAGGGCGTCTAATGAAAAACTGTTTTTT. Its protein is CATHRASNEKLFF.

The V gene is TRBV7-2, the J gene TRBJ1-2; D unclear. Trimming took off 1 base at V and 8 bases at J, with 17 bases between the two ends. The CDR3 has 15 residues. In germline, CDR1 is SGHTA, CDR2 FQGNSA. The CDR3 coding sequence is TGTGCCAGCAGCTTAGGAGGCAGATTGACCTCGGGCTACACCTTC. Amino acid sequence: CASSLGGRLTSGYTF.

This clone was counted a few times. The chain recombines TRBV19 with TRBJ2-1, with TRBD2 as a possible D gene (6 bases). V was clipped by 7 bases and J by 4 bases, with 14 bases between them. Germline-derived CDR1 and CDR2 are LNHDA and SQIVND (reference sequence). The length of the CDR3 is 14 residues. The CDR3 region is CASNGLATYNEQFF. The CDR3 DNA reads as TGTGCCAGTAATGGCCTAGCGACATACAATGAGCAGTTCTTC. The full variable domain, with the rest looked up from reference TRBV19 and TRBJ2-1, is DGGITQSPKYLFRKEGQNVTLSCEQNLNHDAMYWYRQDPGQGLRLIYYSQIVNDFQKGDIAEGYSVSREKKESFPLTVTSAQKNPTAFYLCASNGLATYNEQFFGPGTRLTVL.